The present T cell receptor (beta chain) was sequenced within a study of T cells expressing NK-cell markers. The CDR3 contains 17 residues. The germline gives CDR1 SGHAT, CDR2 FQNNGV. From the 5' RACE reads, TCRdb lists one entry per CDR3 protein and no DNA. This table lists hundreds of thousands of distinct CDR3 sequences. V usage is TRBV11-2 and J usage is TRBJ2-3; TCRdb calls TRBD1, which cannot be checked without DNA. Sequencing was carried out using blood T cells: a sorted CD56 or NKG2C T cell subset, CD4+ or CD8+ T cells, or bulk PBMC T cells (not recorded which). This receptor was taken from a woman between 18 and 70 years old in good health. The CDR3 reads CASSSYERGPSTDTQYF.